A selection of T cell receptor beta chains follows, all from one sample in a study of T cell repertoires in cytomegalovirus infection. TCRdb re-called the reads through MiXCR, storing one row per CDR3 protein. The sample includes around 530,000 distinct CDR3 sequences, approximately 15% of them seen just once. The sample consisted of CD8+ T cells from PBMCs. Receptors originate from a human donor in good health (CMV status not recorded). Some clones in this sample may be carry-over from other donors' samples. CDR3s include the opening cysteine and the closing phenylalanine or tryptophan. A D gene is named only where the DNA matches it firmly. Clone size is stated in some rows and not others, as once, few, many or a class when expanded.

>TRBV20-1|-|TRBJ2-5|-
CSARGEGFGQNQETQYF
TGCAGTGCTAGAGGGGAAGGTTTCGGACAGAACCAAGAGACCCAGTACTTC
>TRBV12-3/TRBV12-4|-|TRBJ2-7|-
CASSLQGNGDDQYF
TGTGCCAGCAGTTTACAGGGGAATGGGGACGATCAGTACTTC
>TRBV10-2|-|TRBJ2-4|-
CASRETGFDKNIQYF
TGCGCCAGCAGGGAAACAGGGTTCGACAAAAACATTCAGTACTTC
>TRBV3-1|few|TRBJ2-1|TRBD1
CASSQGTGVNNEQFF
TGTGCCAGCAGCCAAGGGACAGGGGTCAACAATGAGCAGTTCTTC
>TRBV7-2|many|TRBJ1-2|-
CASMTRNYGYTF
TGTGCCAGCATGACCAGGAACTATGGCTACACCTTC
>TRBV4-2|many|TRBJ2-7|-
CASSQDGEQYF
TGTGCCAGCAGCCAAGACGGAGAGCAGTACTTC
>TRBV29-1|-|TRBJ2-7|-
CSAEAGAYEQYF
TGCAGCGCCGAAGCGGGCGCCTACGAGCAGTACTTC
>TRBV28|many|TRBJ2-7|TRBD1
CASRGTGSKRWDEQYF
TGTGCCAGCAGAGGGACAGGGTCTAAACGGTGGGACGAGCAGTACTTC
>TRBV19|-|TRBJ2-6|TRBD1
CASYFRGQGSGANVLTF
TGTGCCAGTTATTTCAGAGGACAGGGGTCTGGGGCCAACGTCCTGACTTTC
>TRBV7-3|many|TRBJ2-7|TRBD2
CASSLSGTSGIEQYF
TGTGCCAGCAGCTTATCGGGGACTAGCGGGATCGAGCAGTACTTC
>TRBV6-4|-|TRBJ2-1|TRBD2
CASSDSSGTTLGGSYNEQFF
TGTGCCAGCAGTGACTCCAGCGGGACTACCTTAGGAGGGTCCTACAATGAGCAGTTCTTC
>TRBV19|-|TRBJ2-1|TRBD2
CATRAGREQFF
TGTGCCACTAGAGCGGGACGGGAGCAGTTCTTC
>TRBV28|many|TRBJ2-7|-
CASTIIAAPYEQYF
TGTGCCAGCACTATTATAGCGGCCCCCTACGAGCAGTACTTC
>TRBV7-9|-|TRBJ1-1|-
CASSSPTGGWTEAFF
TGTGCCAGCAGCTCACCCACGGGGGGCTGGACTGAAGCTTTCTTT
>TRBV11-2|many|TRBJ1-1|TRBD1
CASSPLREGAGPLHEAFF
TGTGCCAGCAGCCCCTTGAGGGAGGGGGCTGGTCCGCTACATGAAGCTTTCTTT
>TRBV7-9|many|TRBJ1-2|TRBD1
CASSFDRGNYGYTF
TGTGCCAGCAGTTTTGACAGGGGAAACTATGGCTACACCTTC
>TRBV27|many|TRBJ1-3|-
CASSLSGGGFPGNTIYF
TGTGCCAGCAGTTTATCGGGCGGGGGATTCCCTGGAAACACCATATATTTT
>TRBV20-1|few|TRBJ1-2|-
CSAQPGRDARYGYTF
TGCAGTGCTCAACCGGGACGGGATGCAAGATATGGCTACACCTTC
>TRBV5-5|few|TRBJ1-1|TRBD1
CASSHRTGGTEAFF
TGTGCCAGCAGCCACAGGACAGGGGGCACTGAAGCTTTCTTT
>TRBV7-9|many|TRBJ2-3|-
CASSFPDREDTQYF
TGTGCCAGCAGCTTTCCAGATCGCGAGGATACGCAGTATTTT
>TRBV27|few|TRBJ2-2|-
CATQSSGELFF
TGTGCCACCCAAAGCAGCGGGGAGCTGTTTTTT
>TRBV4-2|few|TRBJ2-1|TRBD2
CASSRDSGRLDEQFF
TGTGCCAGCAGCCGGGACAGCGGGAGGCTGGATGAGCAGTTCTTC
>TRBV11-2|few|TRBJ2-1|-
CASSLGFSSYNEQFF
TGTGCCAGCAGCTTGGGTTTTAGCTCCTACAATGAGCAGTTCTTC